Presented here are 27 T cell receptor beta chains from one specimen sequenced in a study of T cells after yellow fever vaccination. MiXCR was run by TCRdb on the 5' RACE reads, yielding one entry per CDR3 protein. The sample carries roughly 150,000 distinct CDR3 sequences, about 7% recorded once. Source: CD4+ T cells sorted from PBMCs, taken 10 days after the yellow fever booster vaccination. These receptors all stem from a man aged 25 to 40 who received the YFV17D yellow fever vaccine.

This clonotype has a count of ten or more. This rearrangement joins TRBV2 to TRBJ1-1, with D hard to call. This CDR3 contains 14 residues. V was trimmed by 4 bases and J by 1 base, leaving 10 bases between them. CDR1 and CDR2 (germline): SNHLY, FYNNEI. Here the CDR3 reads CASSAEGRNTEAFF. The CDR3 DNA reads as TGTGCCAGCAGTGCGGAGGGTAGGAACACTGAAGCTTTCTTT. The complete variable domain, with remaining parts taken from reference TRBV2 and TRBJ1-1, reads EPEVTQTPSHQVTQMGQEVILRCVPISNHLYFYWYRQILGQKVEFLVSFYNNEISEKSEIFDDQFSVERPDGSNFTLKIRSTKLEDSAMYFCASSAEGRNTEAFFGQGTRLTVV.

In this sample, this clonotype turned up many times. The chain employs TRBV2 and TRBJ1-1; tentatively, D is TRBD1 (5 bases). Trimming took off 4 bases at V and 1 base at J, with 10 bases between the two ends. The CDR3 extends over 14 amino acids. Germline V gives CDR1 SNHLY, CDR2 FYNNEI. CDR3 sequence reads: CASSVGRANTEAFF. CDR3 nucleotide sequence: TGTGCCAGCAGTGTGGGCAGGGCGAACACTGAAGCTTTCTTT.

Remarks on this clonotype: This may be a read error: a much more frequent sequence differs by one nucleotide. CDR3 sequence (DNA): TGTGCCAGCGGCATCGCGGACGGGAGGGATATGCAGTATTTT. Protein: CASGIADGRDMQYF. This rearrangement joins TRBV28 to TRBJ2-3; 8 bases agree with TRBD2. Germline CDR1 and CDR2: MDHEN and SYDVKM. The CDR3 totals 14 residues.

This clonotype was recorded many times. The chain is built from TRBV5-1 and TRBJ2-7; D is uncertain. CDR1 is SGHRS, CDR2 YFSETQ, per germline. The CDR3 runs to 13 residues. The V gene lost 1 base and the J gene lost 0 bases, with 5 bases spanning the gap. The CDR3 DNA reads as TGCGCCAGCAGCTTGTTCTTCTCCTACGAGCAGTACTTC. It codes for CASSLFFSYEQYF.

This clonotype was counted many times. This chain joins TRBV7-9 and TRBJ2-7; a possible D gene is TRBD2 (7 bases). Trimming left V 5 bases short and J 2 bases short, with 16 bases between. The V gene's germline CDR1 is SEHNR and CDR2 FQNEAQ (reference sequence). The CDR3 totals 15 residues. The CDR3 spells CASSQRAGAPYEQYF. CDR3 DNA sequence: TGTGCCAGCAGCCAACGGGCGGGGGCCCCCTACGAGCAGTACTTC.

The chain couples TRBV30 to TRBJ2-1; TRBD2 aligns across 7 bases. Germline V gene lookup returns CDR1 GTSNPN and CDR2 SVGIG (reference sequence). J lost 2 bases, V lost 1 base, and 5 bases had no gene match. The CDR3 spans 15 residues. CDR3 in DNA: TGTGCCTGGAGTGCTCAGCGGGATCCCTACAATGAGCAGTTCTTC. Encoded protein: CAWSAQRDPYNEQFF.

The chain has TRBV14 and TRBJ2-1; 8 bases match TRBD2. Germline V CDR1 and CDR2: SGHDN, FVKESK. V lost 2 bases and J lost 4; bases outside the gene matches: 13. The CDR3 loop spans 18 amino acids. CDR3 DNA: TGTGCCAGCAGCCAACAAGGGGGAGCGGCTAGCGGGTACAATGAGCAGTTCTTC. Amino acids: CASSQQGGAASGYNEQFF. The whole variable domain, remainder taken from reference TRBV14 and TRBJ2-1, is EAGVTQFPSHSVIEKGQTVTLRCDPISGHDNLYWYRRVMGKEIKFLLHFVKESKQDESGMPNNRFLAERTGGTYSTLKVQPAELEDSGVYFCASSQQGGAASGYNEQFFGPGTRLTVL.

This clonotype occurred many times. This may be a read error, as it is one base from a much larger clone. This chain connects TRBV6-2 or TRBV6-3 to TRBJ2-6, with a tentative D call TRBD2 (6 bases). The CDR3 has 15 residues. The germline V gene encodes CDR1 MNHEY and CDR2 SVGEGT. The CDR3 coding sequence is TGTGCCATCGAAAGGAGGGGCTCTGGGGACAACGTCCTGACTTTC. This encodes CAIERRGSGDNVLTF.

The chain couples TRBV9 to TRBJ2-3; a possible D gene is TRBD1 (5 bases). This CDR3 is built from 16 residues. Trimming shortened V by 1 base and J by 4 bases, and 16 bases separated the two germline ends. The V gene's germline CDR1 is SGDLS and CDR2 YYNGEE. CDR3 sequence (DNA): TGTGCCAGCAGCGTAACTGCAGGGATCTACGCAGATACGCAGTATTTT. It codes for CASSVTAGIYADTQYF.

This clonotype was detected many times. This chain joins TRBV15 and TRBJ1-1, with D tentatively TRBD1 (5 bases). The CDR3 is 14 residues long. V gave up 4 bases and J gave up 0 bases, with 9 bases separating them. The germline CDR1 and CDR2 sequences are LNHNV and YYDKDF (reference sequence). CDR3 nucleotides: TGTGCCACCAGCAAAGGGGTATTGAACACTGAAGCTTTCTTT. The encoded protein is CATSKGVLNTEAFF.

This clonotype was counted many times. V usage is TRBV7-2 and J usage is TRBJ1-1, with no clear D. The CDR3 is 13 amino acids. Germline V gene data show CDR1 as SGHTA and CDR2 as FQGNSA. Trimming took off 2 bases at V and 3 bases at J, with 7 bases between the two ends. The CDR3 here is CASSLMWDTEAFF. CDR3 nucleotides: TGTGCCAGCAGCTTAATGTGGGACACTGAAGCTTTCTTT.

This clonotype came up many times. The rearrangement links TRBV20-1 to TRBJ2-1, with TRBD2 as a possible D gene (6 bases). Trimming took off 4 bases at V and 7 bases at J, with 17 bases between the two ends. Germline V gives CDR1 DFQATT, CDR2 SNEGSKA (reference sequence). The CDR3 contains 14 residues. The CDR3 loop is CSATMTSGRNEQFF. The CDR3 DNA reads TGCAGTGCTACAATGACTAGTGGGCGGAATGAGCAGTTCTTC.

This clonotype was observed many times. The J gene is TRBJ2-1, the V gene TRBV7-2; 10 bases match TRBD2. V trimming: 5 bases; J trimming: 8 bases; junction bases outside the gene matches: 12. This CDR3 has 16 residues. Germline values: CDR1 SGHTA, CDR2 FQGNSA. The CDR3 sequence: CASSARTSGLVDEQFF. The CDR3 DNA sequence: TGTGCCAGCAGCGCCCGGACTAGCGGTCTCGTCGATGAGCAGTTCTTC.

The chain recombines TRBV7-2 with TRBJ1-4, with D uncertain. The CDR3 consists of 14 residues. Deletions cut 8 bases from V and 0 bases from J, with 10 bases between. CDR1 SGHTA and CDR2 FQGNSA come from the germline V gene. The CDR3 coding sequence is TGTGCCAGCTGTTTCAGTTCAACTAATGAAAAACTGTTTTTT. Its protein product is CASCFSSTNEKLFF.

The CDR3 region is CAMGPRLLSTDTQYF. The CDR3 nucleotides read TGTGCCATGGGCCCCAGACTCCTCAGCACAGATACGCAGTATTTT. V is TRBV12-1 and J is TRBJ2-3; TRBD2, the table's D call, lacks a check against the DNA. TRBV12-1 is shown as a pseudogene. The CDR3 runs to 15 residues.

This clonotype was recorded many times. CDR3 region: CSATGAGGPDTQYF. The CDR3 nucleotides are TGCAGTGCTACTGGGGCCGGGGGCCCAGATACGCAGTATTTT. The chain joins TRBV20-1 to TRBJ2-3; D possibly uses TRBD1 or TRBD2 (6 bases each). The germline CDR1 and CDR2 sequences are DFQATT and SNEGSKA (reference sequence). The length of the CDR3 is 14 residues. V was cut by 4 bases and J by 4 bases, with 15 bases left in between.

This clonotype occurred many times. CDR3 residues: CASGAWGSTYEQYF. CDR3 sequence (DNA): TGTGCCAGCGGTGCATGGGGGTCAACCTACGAGCAGTACTTC. The chain joins TRBV27 to TRBJ2-7; the D gene could be TRBD1 or TRBD2 (5 bases each). V gave up 8 bases and J gave up 2 bases, with 16 bases separating them. Germline lookup yields CDR1 MNHEY and CDR2 SMNVEV (reference sequence). The CDR3 totals 14 residues.

As for this clonotype: Just one base apart from a much larger clone, this may be a read error. The chain couples TRBV3-1 to TRBJ2-7; the D is unclear. Trimming removed 1 base from V and 8 bases from J, with 6 bases in between. The germline V gene has CDR1 LGHDT and CDR2 YNNKEL (reference sequence). This CDR3 has 11 amino acids. The CDR3 DNA reads TGTGCCAGCAGCCAAGTTCGGCAGCAGTACTTC. Protein: CASSQVRQQYF.

V and J are TRBV6-2 or TRBV6-3 and TRBJ2-7; TRBD2 agrees at 11 bases. The CDR3 covers 15 residues. Germline V gene lookup returns CDR1 MNHEY and CDR2 SVGEGT. V was pared by 6 bases and J by 2 bases, with 6 bases of the junction left unmatched. The CDR3 loop reads CASRRGLADAYEQYF. CDR3 bases: TGTGCCAGCAGAAGGGGACTAGCGGACGCCTACGAGCAGTACTTC.

Ten or more counts support this clonotype. The chain uses TRBV7-2 and TRBJ1-1; 7 bases fit TRBD1. Trimming cost V 5 bases and J 2 bases; bases outside gene matches: 8. This CDR3 has 15 amino acids. CDR1 and CDR2 from the germline V gene are SGHTA and FQGNSA. This CDR3 reads CASSPWDSSNTEAFF. Written as DNA, the CDR3 is TGTGCCAGCAGCCCATGGGACAGTTCTAACACTGAAGCTTTCTTT.

This clonotype was counted many times. V gene TRBV10-3 combines with J gene TRBJ2-2; D is possibly TRBD1 or TRBD2 (6 bases each). From germline, CDR1 is ENHRY and CDR2 SYGVKD. The CDR3 sequence is 14 residues long. Trimming removed 7 bases at V and 3 bases at J, with 12 bases between. The CDR3 is CAIMGGGDTGELFF. Written as DNA, the CDR3 is TGTGCCATCATGGGGGGCGGAGACACCGGGGAGCTGTTTTTT.

There are many counts of this clonotype. The V and J genes are TRBV19 and TRBJ2-1; D call uncertain. Looked up from germline, CDR1 is LNHDA and CDR2 is SQIVND (reference sequence). Trimming removed 1 base from V and 6 bases from J, with 16 bases in between. CDR3 length: 16 amino acids. CDR3 loop: CASSIGRRTDSNEQFF. In nucleotides, the CDR3 is TGTGCCAGTAGTATAGGAAGAAGGACCGACTCCAATGAGCAGTTCTTC.

In this sample, this clonotype turned up many times. This chain joins TRBV5-3 and TRBJ2-3; a possible D gene is TRBD2 (5 bases). TRBV5-3 is assigned to the ORF class and has an uncertain function. This CDR3 has 17 residues. V dropped 5 bases and J dropped 0 bases, with 19 bases sitting between them. The CDR3 nucleotides read TGTGCCAGAAGGGACCTCGAAGGGCGGGCTAGCACAGATACGCAGTATTTT. Translating gives CARRDLEGRASTDTQYF.

This clonotype was seen a handful of times. The rearrangement uses TRBV20-1 and TRBJ2-7; a possible D gene is TRBD1 (8 bases). This CDR3 spans 14 amino acids. The V gene's germline CDR1 is DFQATT and CDR2 SNEGSKA (reference sequence). V lost 5 bases and J lost 0, with 14 bases in between. CDR3 nucleotides: TGCAGTGCTGGGGGGGACAGGAGCTCCTACGAGCAGTACTTC. Protein sequence: CSAGGDRSSYEQYF.

This clonotype was seen at least ten times. The chain joins TRBV7-2 to TRBJ1-3; D remains ambiguous. V dropped 5 bases and J dropped 0 bases, with 5 bases sitting between them. Germline V gene data show CDR1 as SGHTA and CDR2 as FQGNSA. The CDR3 runs 13 residues. DNA of the CDR3: TGTGCCAGCAGCGGAGGCTCTGGAAACACCATATATTTT. Translating gives CASSGGSGNTIYF.

With respect to this clonotype: This may arise from a read error, as a much more abundant clone is one base away. The chain carries TRBV15 and TRBJ2-1, with TRBD2 matching over 11 bases. Germline values: CDR1 LNHNV, CDR2 YYDKDF (reference sequence). The CDR3 spans 18 residues. This CDR3 reads CAISRGSSGRRAYNEQFF. CDR3 coding DNA: TGTGCCATCAGCAGAGGTTCTAGCGGGAGGCGGGCCTACAATGAGCAGTTCTTC.

Notes on this clonotype: Just one base apart from a much larger clone, this may be a read error. This chain links TRBV5-5 with TRBJ2-2, with D perhaps assigned TRBD1 or TRBD2 (5 bases each). CDR3 length: 17 residues. Trimming pared 4 bases from V and 0 bases from J, leaving 16 bases between. Germline CDR1 and CDR2: SGHKS and YYEKEE (reference sequence). CDR3 nucleotides: TGTGCCAGCAGCAGGTTGCAGGGAGTCGCGAACACCGGGGAGCTGTTTTTT. Its translation is CASSRLQGVANTGELFF. Combining the CDR3 with reference TRBV5-5 and TRBJ2-2 gives the whole variable domain DAGVTQSPTHLIKTRGQQVTLRCSPISGHKSVSWYQQVLGQGPQFIFQYYEKEERGRGNFPDRFSARQFPNYSSELNVNALLLGDSALYLCASSRLQGVANTGELFFGEGSRLTVL.